The 14 T cell receptor beta chains reported below all come from one sample, sequenced in a study of control samples from healthy donors and cancer patients. Method: immunoSEQ multiplex PCR; TCRdb's copy keeps in-frame clones and lacks some. The sample carries some 120,000 clones, about 94% recorded once. The sequenced sample consisted of blood. These receptors were collected from a man younger than 45 in good health.

The chain combines TRBV28 with TRBJ1-2, with 8 bases fitting TRBD1. The ends lost 8 bases at V and 8 bases at J; junction bases unmatched: 7. The V gene's germline CDR1 is MDHEN and CDR2 SYDVKM. The CDR3 sequence is 12 residues long. CDR3 nucleotides: TGTGCCAGCGTGACAGGGGCGGGGGGCTACACCTTC. Its protein product is CASVTGAGGYTF.

In regard to this clone: Additional DNA sequences in this sample encode the identical CDR3. The genes are TRBV28 and TRBJ1-2, with TRBD1 identical over 10 bases. Germline-derived CDR1 and CDR2 are MDHEN and SYDVKM. The J segment lost 7 bases and the V segment lost 0 bases, leaving 5 bases of the junction unmatched. There are 15 residues in the CDR3. CDR3 coding DNA: TGTGCCAGCAGTTTATGGGGACAGGGGAGGGGTGGCTACACCTTC. Protein sequence: CASSLWGQGRGGYTF.

The genes are TRBV19 and TRBJ1-1; the D is unclear. The CDR3 consists of 11 residues. The V end lost 4 bases, the J end lost 5 bases, and 5 bases lay between the germline ends. CDR1 is LNHDA and CDR2 is SQIVND in the germline V gene (reference sequence). The CDR3 nucleotides are TGTGCCAGTAGTAGAAGGACTGAAGCTTTCTTT. Amino acids: CASSRRTEAFF.

The V gene is TRBV5-3, the J gene TRBJ1-5; D uncertain. TRBV5-3 is an open reading frame, and its role is uncertain. Trimming stripped 0 bases from V and 6 bases from J, with 10 bases between. This CDR3 has 14 amino acids. The CDR3 loop reads CARSLGGRCQPQHF. CDR3 coding DNA: TGTGCCAGAAGCTTGGGGGGTAGGTGTCAGCCCCAGCATTTT.

This chain uses TRBV7-2 with TRBJ1-4, with D perhaps TRBD1 (6 bases). The CDR3 sequence is 15 residues long. From germline, CDR1 is SGHTA and CDR2 FQGNSA. The V gene lost 5 bases and the J gene lost 7 bases, with 17 bases spanning the gap. This CDR3 reads CASSIQGWGGEKLFF. DNA of the CDR3: TGTGCCAGCAGCATACAGGGCTGGGGCGGTGAAAAACTGTTTTTT.

The rearrangement uses TRBV18 and TRBJ1-2, with D perhaps TRBD1 (5 bases). Trimming cost V 2 bases and J 3 bases, with 7 bases left between them. Germline CDR1 reads KGHSH; CDR2 reads LQKENI. The length of the CDR3 is 13 residues. CDR3 nucleotide sequence: TGTGCCAGCTCACCAGGGGGGGACTATGGCTACACCTTC. It codes for CASSPGGDYGYTF.

The chain is built from TRBV7-2 and TRBJ2-1, with 7 nucleotides matching TRBD2. Germline lookup yields CDR1 SGHTA and CDR2 FQGNSA. This CDR3 is built from 14 residues. The junction had 1 base not matched to a gene; V was cut back by 2 bases and J by 3 bases. The CDR3 here is CASSLPGGYNEQFF. CDR3 nucleotide sequence: TGTGCCAGCAGCTTACCGGGAGGCTACAATGAGCAGTTCTTC.

This rearrangement joins TRBV11-2 to TRBJ2-7, with 7 bases fitting TRBD2. This CDR3 comprises 14 residues. Per the germline V gene, CDR1 is SGHAT and CDR2 is FQNNGV. The J segment lost 2 bases and the V segment lost 5 bases, leaving 6 bases of the junction unmatched. The CDR3 nucleotides are TGTGCCAGCAGCGGTCTGGGGGGGACCTACGAGCAGTACGTC. Amino acids: CASSGLGGTYEQYV.

This clone is a singleton in its sample. The chain couples TRBV5-6 to TRBJ2-7, with D possibly being TRBD1 or TRBD2 (5 bases each). Trimming shortened V by 4 bases and J by 3 bases, and 17 bases separated the two germline ends. The CDR3 extends over 15 amino acids. Germline-derived CDR1 and CDR2 are SGHDT and YYEEEE. CDR3 sequence reads: CASSRGQGAIYEQYF. The CDR3 bases are TGTGCCAGCAGCCGCGGGCAGGGTGCAATCTACGAGCAGTACTTC.

V gene TRBV27 combines with J gene TRBJ2-1; D possibly uses TRBD1 or TRBD2 (5 bases each). Between the trimmed V and J ends, which lost 3 bases and 2 bases, there was a span of 8 bases. The germline gives CDR1 MNHEY, CDR2 SMNVEV (reference sequence). The CDR3 spans 14 residues. CDR3 nucleotide sequence: TGTGCCAGCAGTTTTCAGGGACCCTACAATGAGCAGTTCTTC. Translation gives CASSFQGPYNEQFF.

The V call is TRBV2, the J call TRBJ2-1; no clear D gene. From germline, CDR1 is SNHLY and CDR2 FYNNEI. With 4 bases removed from V and 1 base from J, the gap between germline ends came to 11 bases. The CDR3 has 15 amino acids. Here the CDR3 DNA reads TGTGCCAGCAGTGTAGATGTTCAATCCTACAATGAGCAGTTCTTC. It yields the protein CASSVDVQSYNEQFF.

The J gene is TRBJ2-3, the V gene TRBV6-1; no clear D. The CDR3 sequence is 13 residues long. The germline CDR1 and CDR2 sequences are MNHNS and SASEGT. The germline V and J ends were trimmed by 0 bases and 3 bases, with 4 bases remaining between them. Here the CDR3 DNA reads TGTGCCAGCAGTGAAGCGCATACAGATACGCAGTATTTT. Translating it yields CASSEAHTDTQYF.

The chain joins TRBV18 to TRBJ2-1, with 8 nucleotides matching TRBD1. The germline V gene has CDR1 KGHSH and CDR2 LQKENI. This CDR3 region has 13 residues. J was trimmed by 7 bases and V by 4 bases; bases with no gene match: 3. The CDR3 DNA sequence: TGTGCCAGCTCACTGAGACAGGGGAATGAGCAGTTCTTC. Encoded protein: CASSLRQGNEQFF.

V usage is TRBV6-5 and J usage is TRBJ2-5; D remains unclear. Trimming stripped 4 bases from V and 5 bases from J, with 20 bases between. The CDR3 is 16 residues long. Looked up from germline, CDR1 is MNHEY and CDR2 is SVGAGI. The CDR3 sequence is CASSFSGTPLSETQYF. In nucleotides, the CDR3 is TGTGCCAGCAGTTTCTCGGGTACGCCCTTGAGTGAGACCCAGTACTTC.